The present T cell receptor beta chain was sequenced within a study of shared clonotypes between healthy human individuals. This clone appeared a single time. Its antigen remains unidentified. CD8 cells classed as naive were CD45RO-negative and positively selected for CCR7, excluding terminally differentiated effector memory CD45RA+ cells. Broader study findings: Non-shared clonotypes showed lower generation probabilities than clonotypes common to all four donors.

Repertoires were generated with immunoSEQ multiplex PCR, while TCRdb's copy carries only in-frame clones and drops some. The table has about 590,000 clones, roughly 95% seen once. The source material was naive CD8+ T cells sorted from blood. The sequence derives from a woman in her twenties or thirties in good health.

CDR3 bases: TGCGCCAGCAGCCAAGAAGGTCTGCGCGGGAGCTCCTACAATGAGCAGTTCTTC. Its protein product is CASSQEGLRGSSYNEQFF. J is TRBJ2-1 and V is TRBV4-1; 7 bases align to TRBD2. V lost 0 bases and J lost 0; bases outside the gene matches: 8. CDR1 and CDR2 from the germline V gene are MGHRA and YSYEKL. CDR3 length: 18 residues.